This is a list of T cell receptor beta chains from one sample in a study of T cells in Graves' hyperthyroidism and ophthalmopathy. TCRdb reprocessed the multiplex PCR reads with MiXCR, giving one entry per CDR3 protein. The sample consists of more than 600,000 distinct CDR3 sequences, 16% of them appearing once. Sequenced: blood. These receptors came from a man between 18 and 35 years old with Graves' hyperthyroidism. The CDR3 runs from the conserved cysteine through the conserved F or W.

CDR3 length: 16
J gene: TRBJ1-2
V gene: TRBV3-1
CDR3 protein: CASSQATGGVGYGYTF

CDR3 length: 12
J gene: TRBJ2-5
V gene: TRBV2
CDR3 protein: CASSEAARGQYF

CDR3 length: 14
J gene: TRBJ2-6
V gene: TRBV25-1
CDR3 protein: CASSEQTGANVLTF

CDR3 length: 15
J gene: TRBJ2-3
V gene: TRBV5-1
CDR3 protein: CASSPQGASPDTQYF

CDR3 length: 17
J gene: TRBJ2-1
V gene: TRBV7-2
CDR3 protein: CASSLRPGERKSNEQFF

CDR3 length: 16
J gene: TRBJ2-5
V gene: TRBV28
CDR3 protein: CASSFVPGQEQETQYF

CDR3 length: 18
J gene: TRBJ1-6
V gene: TRBV7-9
CDR3 protein: CASSRPTAGSSYNSPLHF

CDR3 length: 14
J gene: TRBJ1-5
V gene: TRBV30
CDR3 protein: CAWSATDSNQPQHF

CDR3 length: 14
J gene: TRBJ2-1
V gene: TRBV20-1
CDR3 protein: CSARVPGRGNEQFF

CDR3 length: 14
J gene: TRBJ1-2
V gene: TRBV2
CDR3 protein: CASSEARGWDGYTF

CDR3 length: 13
J gene: TRBJ2-7
V gene: TRBV28
CDR3 protein: CASNPGRGYEQYF

CDR3 length: 15
J gene: TRBJ2-1
V gene: TRBV4-1
CDR3 protein: CASSQIAGEANEQFF

CDR3 length: 15
J gene: TRBJ1-2
V gene: TRBV24-1
CDR3 protein: CATSDESGTRYGYTF

CDR3 length: 15
J gene: TRBJ2-3
V gene: TRBV28
CDR3 protein: CASSFRDWNTDTQYF

CDR3 length: 17
J gene: TRBJ2-2
V gene: TRBV12-3/TRBV12-4
CDR3 protein: CASSFGSGPPNTGELFF

CDR3 length: 13
J gene: TRBJ2-2
V gene: TRBV7-3
CDR3 protein: CASSLSNSGELFF